This TCR beta chain was identified in a study of metastatic and nonmetastatic thyroid tumors (dated by TCRdb to 2018 to 2021). Concerning the study at large: Repertoires from peripheral blood and from tumor or nodule tissue samples of malignant and benign thyroid patients were compared.

V is cut by 8 bases and J by 10 bases, and the space between the germline ends is 23 bases. Counted from cysteine to phenylalanine, this CDR3 has 15 amino acids. Only the CDR3 portion is preserved as DNA: 45 bases, with reading frame beginning at the first base. CDR1 is given as WNHNN and CDR2 as SYGVQD, both from the germline V gene (reference sequence). Before undergoing thyroid surgery, none of the patients had been given any kind of treatment. Using T-cell receptor beta sequencing, the study looked back at clinical samples from patients collected from about 2011 to 2018. Receptor amplification or capture employed PCR. Sequencing took place on an Illumina HiSeq 4000. High-throughput sequencing was used to profile the TCR beta-chain CDR3 region of each patient. In the source study's methods: A classifier to discriminate distant-metastatic papillary thyroid cancer patients was built from CDR3 differences across clinicopathological groups. The Shannon index was used to measure repertoire diversity, and the Morisita-Horn index was used to measure how similar tumor and blood repertoires were. The public reads were reanalyzed by TCRdb: fastp trimming at Q25, MiXCR alignment, in-frame beta chains only. TCRdb, not the authors, supplied the V and J calls. The sample table contains some 31,000 clones; only one count was recorded for approximately 19% of them. About 22% of the sample is taken by the ten largest.

This clone was observed a handful of times. Its specific antigen is unknown. No clone much larger than this one lies a single base away; base qualities are absent. The paper as a whole reports these results and caveats: In both blood and tumor samples, TCR beta diversity was reported to be significantly higher in malignant tumors than in benign nodules.

The sample taken for sequencing was blood. The clonotype was recovered from a female donor with papillary thyroid cancer or a benign thyroid nodule (not recorded which). Some clones in this sample may be carry-over from other donors' samples. Here the chain combines TRBV10-1 and TRBJ2-2; the D gene is not confidently resolved. The sequenced DNA is TGCGCCAGCTCGACGAGGCCGGCCTCAGCCTTGGAGCTGTTTTTT. It codes for CASSTRPASALELFF.